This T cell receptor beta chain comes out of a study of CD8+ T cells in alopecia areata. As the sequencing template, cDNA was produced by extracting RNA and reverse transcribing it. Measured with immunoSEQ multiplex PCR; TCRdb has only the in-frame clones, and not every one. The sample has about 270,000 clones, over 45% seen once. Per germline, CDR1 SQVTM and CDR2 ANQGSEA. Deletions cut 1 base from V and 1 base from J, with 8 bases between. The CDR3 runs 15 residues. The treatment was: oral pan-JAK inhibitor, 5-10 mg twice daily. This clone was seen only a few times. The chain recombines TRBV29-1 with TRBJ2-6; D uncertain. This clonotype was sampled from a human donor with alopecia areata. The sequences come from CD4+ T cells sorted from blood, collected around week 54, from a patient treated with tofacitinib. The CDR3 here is CSVEVKGSGANVLTF. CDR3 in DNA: TGCAGCGTTGAAGTCAAGGGTTCTGGGGCCAACGTCCTGACTTTC.